This is a list of T cell receptor beta chains from one sample in a study of OX40 agonist ivuxolimab in advanced cancers. Sequencing was performed with immunoSEQ multiplex PCR; in TCRdb, only in-frame clones are kept and a portion is missing. The repertoire has some 98,000 clones, about nine tenths of them found once; the top ten carry about 0.33%. Sequenced here: CD4+ or CD8+ T cells sorted from blood, sampled in a trial of the OX40 agonist ivuxolimab. The receptors were sampled from an adult with an advanced solid tumor such as melanoma, head and neck, liver or kidney cancer. CDR3s include the opening cysteine and the closing phenylalanine or tryptophan. The order of the fields is D gene, V gene, J gene, clone size, CDR3 protein, CDR3 DNA. The D gene is left open where the match is weak. The size field is filled for only some rows; it gives once, few, many or a size class.

-	TRBV4-1	TRBJ2-7	-	CASSQDTGASSYEQYF	TGCGCCAGCAGCCAAGATACGGGGGCCTCCTCCTACGAGCAGTACTTC
TRBD2	TRBV2	TRBJ2-3	-	CATPLGGGATLGTDTQYF	TGTGCCACCCCCCTAGGCGGGGGGGCCACATTGGGCACAGATACGCAGTATTTT
-	TRBV7-2	TRBJ1-6	-	CASSLTLNSPLHF	TGTGCCAGCAGCCTGACCCTAAATTCACCCCTCCACTTT
-	TRBV2	TRBJ2-5	-	CASRVSKETQYF	TGTGCCAGCAGGGTTTCAAAAGAGACCCAGTACTTC
-	TRBV4-1	TRBJ2-7	-	CASSRSSRYEQYF	TGCGCCAGCAGCCGATCTAGCCGCTACGAGCAGTACTTC
-	TRBV2	TRBJ1-3	-	CASSEGGSGNTIYF	TGTGCCAGCAGTGAAGGGGGCTCTGGAAACACCATATATTTT
TRBD2	TRBV11-2	TRBJ2-3	-	CASRGVSGKLADTQYF	TGTGCCAGCAGAGGGGTTAGCGGGAAACTTGCAGATACGCAGTATTTT
-	TRBV4-1	TRBJ1-3	-	CASSHDSGTRGNTIYF	TGCGCCAGCAGCCATGACTCCGGGACAAGGGGAAACACCATATATTTT
-	TRBV19	TRBJ2-7	few	CASSIAAGSYEQYF	TGTGCCAGTAGTATAGCGGCCGGGAGTTACGAGCAGTACTTC
-	TRBV11-1	TRBJ1-2	-	CASSMTDGHYGYTF	TGTGCCAGCAGCATGACGGACGGACACTATGGCTACACCTTC
TRBD1	TRBV18	TRBJ1-6	-	CASSPLGTGNSPLHF	TGTGCCAGCTCACCATTGGGGACAGGGAACTCACCCCTCCACTTT
-	TRBV9	TRBJ2-5	-	CASSVALEETQYF	TGTGCCAGCAGCGTAGCTCTCGAGGAGACCCAGTACTTC
-	TRBV9	TRBJ2-7	-	CASSPFSQSSYEQYF	TGTGCCAGCAGCCCCTTTTCGCAGTCCTCCTACGAGCAGTACTTC
-	TRBV19	TRBJ1-5	-	CASSINRGSNQPQHF	TGTGCCAGTAGTATAAATAGGGGGAGCAATCAGCCCCAGCATTTT
-	TRBV7-2	TRBJ1-1	few	CASSSRGSSNTEAFF	TGTGCCAGCAGCTCAAGAGGCAGTAGCAACACTGAAGCTTTCTTT
TRBD1	TRBV4-2	TRBJ1-1	-	CASSQASDRAEAFF	TGTGCCAGCAGCCAAGCCTCGGACAGGGCTGAAGCTTTCTTT
TRBD2	TRBV6-4	TRBJ2-3	-	CASSAMAGGPNTDTQYF	TGTGCCAGCAGTGCTATGGCGGGGGGGCCGAACACAGATACGCAGTATTTT
-	TRBV4-2	TRBJ2-6	-	CASSQQGKTAGANVLTF	TGTGCCAGCAGCCAACAGGGGAAGACAGCCGGGGCCAACGTCCTGACTTTC
-	TRBV5-1	TRBJ1-4	-	CASSPNWGVANEKLFF	TGCGCCAGCAGCCCCAATTGGGGGGTGGCTAATGAAAAACTGTTTTTT
TRBD1	TRBV28	TRBJ2-1	-	CASRTTGGEQFF	TGTGCCAGCAGAACAACAGGGGGTGAGCAGTTCTTC
-	TRBV7-9	TRBJ2-2	-	CASSLDSNTGELFF	TGTGCCAGCAGCTTAGACAGTAACACCGGGGAGCTGTTTTTT
-	TRBV21-1	TRBJ1-2	-	CASSKRQRVAPILYYGYTF	TGTGCCAGCAGCAAACGTCAGCGGGTCGCACCCATCCTCTACTATGGCTACACCTTC
-	TRBV5-1	TRBJ2-5	-	CASNRAGPSRGQETQYF	TGCGCCAGCAACAGGGCCGGGCCTAGTCGAGGCCAAGAGACCCAGTACTTC
-	TRBV7-6	TRBJ2-7	-	CASSLARHEQYF	TGTGCCAGCAGCTTAGCTCGCCACGAGCAGTACTTC
-	TRBV19	TRBJ2-2	-	CAARPPTGELFF	TGTGCCGCAAGGCCCCCCACCGGGGAGCTGTTTTTT
TRBD1	TRBV2	TRBJ1-5	-	CASSISGTGIQPQHF	TGTGCCAGCAGTATATCCGGGACAGGGATTCAGCCCCAGCATTTT
-	TRBV6-5	TRBJ1-3	-	CASSRDGSSGNTIYF	TGTGCCAGCAGCCGGGACGGGAGCTCTGGAAACACCATATATTTT
TRBD2	TRBV11-3	TRBJ2-5	-	CASSLWGGSEETQYF	TGTGCCAGCAGCTTATGGGGCGGGAGCGAAGAGACCCAGTACTTC
-	TRBV7-2	TRBJ2-5	few	CASSLVAKAGETQYF	TGTGCCAGCAGCTTAGTGGCAAAGGCCGGGGAGACCCAGTACTTC
TRBD1	TRBV11-2	TRBJ2-5	-	CASSLGTGGGETQYF	TGTGCCAGCAGCTTAGGGACAGGGGGTGGGGAGACCCAGTACTTC
-	TRBV7-2	TRBJ2-7	-	CASSLVSGINSYEQYF	TGTGCCAGCAGCTTAGTTTCAGGTATAAATTCCTACGAGCAGTACTTC
TRBD1	TRBV5-1	TRBJ2-6	-	CASSGLPKPDLTGTGSSGANVLTF	TGCGCCAGCAGCGGGTTACCTAAACCAGACTTAACCGGGACAGGGAGCTCTGGGGCCAACGTCCTGACTTTC
TRBD1	TRBV2	TRBJ2-1	-	CATLSGTEDNEQFF	TGTGCCACCCTTTCCGGGACAGAAGACAATGAGCAGTTCTTC
TRBD1	TRBV9	TRBJ2-5	-	CASSKGTEETQYF	TGTGCCAGCAGCAAAGGGACAGAAGAGACCCAGTACTTC
-	TRBV6-5	TRBJ2-5	-	CASSPGENWGETQYF	TGTGCCAGCAGCCCCGGGGAAAACTGGGGGGAGACCCAGTACTTC
-	TRBV19	TRBJ1-4	-	CASSRRDEKLFF	TGTGCCAGTTCCCGGAGGGATGAAAAACTGTTTTTT
TRBD1	TRBV4-2	TRBJ1-2	-	CASSQGDRVRDYGYTF	TGTGCCAGCAGCCAAGGGGACAGGGTCCGGGACTATGGCTACACCTTC
TRBD2	TRBV5-1	TRBJ2-5	-	CASSETSGGMPGETQYF	TGCGCCAGCAGCGAGACTAGCGGGGGGATGCCCGGGGAGACCCAGTACTTC
-	TRBV5-1	TRBJ2-7	-	CASSLVGTPSYEQYF	TGCGCCAGCAGCTTGGTCGGGACTCCCTCCTACGAGCAGTACTTC
TRBD1	TRBV5-1	TRBJ2-5	once	CASSSPAGQGGRSQQETQYF	TGCGCCAGCAGCTCGCCCGCCGGACAGGGGGGAAGATCCCAACAAGAGACCCAGTACTTC
TRBD2	TRBV25-1	TRBJ2-5	-	CASSGGASGSRAVAQYF	TGTGCCAGCAGTGGTGGGGCTAGCGGGTCCCGGGCGGTGGCCCAGTACTTC
TRBD1	TRBV18	TRBJ1-6	few	CASSAGTGNSPLHF	TGTGCCAGCTCGGCCGGGACAGGGAATTCACCCCTCCACTTT
-	TRBV6-1	TRBJ1-4	-	CASSEWWWGAGTNEKLFF	TGTGCCAGCAGTGAATGGTGGTGGGGGGCTGGAACTAATGAAAAACTGTTTTTT
-	TRBV27	TRBJ1-2	once	CASSLSQGGYGYTF	TGTGCCAGCAGTTTATCGCAGGGTGGCTATGGCTACACCTTC
TRBD1	TRBV5-1	TRBJ1-2	-	CASSLGDRDYGYTF	TGCGCCAGCAGCTTGGGGGACAGAGACTATGGCTACACCTTC
TRBD2	TRBV11-3	TRBJ2-1	-	CASSRTSGGSYNEQFF	TGTGCCAGCAGCCGGACTAGCGGGGGTTCCTACAATGAGCAGTTCTTC
-	TRBV6-6	TRBJ1-6	few	CASSLRKDSNNSPLHF	TGTGCCAGCAGCCTACGGAAGGACAGCAATAATTCACCCCTCCACTTT
-	TRBV14	TRBJ2-1	once	CASSQYPTSSQFF	TGTGCCAGCAGCCAATATCCCACTAGTTCGCAGTTCTTC